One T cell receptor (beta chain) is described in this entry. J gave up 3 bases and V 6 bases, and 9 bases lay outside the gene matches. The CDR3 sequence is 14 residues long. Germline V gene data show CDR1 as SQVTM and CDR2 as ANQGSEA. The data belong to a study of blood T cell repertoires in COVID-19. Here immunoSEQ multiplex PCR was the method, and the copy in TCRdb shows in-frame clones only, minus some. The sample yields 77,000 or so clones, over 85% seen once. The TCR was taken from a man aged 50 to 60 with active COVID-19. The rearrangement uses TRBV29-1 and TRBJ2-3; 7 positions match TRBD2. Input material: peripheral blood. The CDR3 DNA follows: TGCAGCGTCGACAGACTAGCTATAACAGATACGCAGTATTTT. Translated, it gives CSVDRLAITDTQYF.